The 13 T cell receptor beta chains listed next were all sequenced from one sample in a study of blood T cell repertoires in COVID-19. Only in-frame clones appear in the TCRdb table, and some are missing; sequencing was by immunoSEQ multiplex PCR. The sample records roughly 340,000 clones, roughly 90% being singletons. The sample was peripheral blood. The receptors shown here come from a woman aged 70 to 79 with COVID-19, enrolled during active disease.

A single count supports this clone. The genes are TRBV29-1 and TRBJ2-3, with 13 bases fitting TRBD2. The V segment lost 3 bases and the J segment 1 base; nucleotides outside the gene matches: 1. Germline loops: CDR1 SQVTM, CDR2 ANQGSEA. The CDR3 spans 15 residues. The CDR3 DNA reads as TGCAGCGTTGATGGACTAGCGGGGGGCACAGATACGCAGTATTTT. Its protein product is CSVDGLAGGTDTQYF.

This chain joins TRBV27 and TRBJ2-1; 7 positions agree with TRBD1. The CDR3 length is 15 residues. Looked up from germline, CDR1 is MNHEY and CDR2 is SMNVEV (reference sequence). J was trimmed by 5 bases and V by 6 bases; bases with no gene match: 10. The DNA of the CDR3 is TGTGCCAGCAGCTACAGGGGATTGGAGAACAATGAGCAGTTCTTC. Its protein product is CASSYRGLENNEQFF.

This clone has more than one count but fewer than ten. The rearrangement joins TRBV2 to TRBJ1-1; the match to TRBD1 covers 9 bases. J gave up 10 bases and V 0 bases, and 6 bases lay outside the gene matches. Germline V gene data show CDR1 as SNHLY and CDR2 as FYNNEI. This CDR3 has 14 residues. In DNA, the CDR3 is TGTGCCAGCAGTGAAGCAGCGGACAGGGGTAGAGCTTTCTTT. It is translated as CASSEAADRGRAFF.

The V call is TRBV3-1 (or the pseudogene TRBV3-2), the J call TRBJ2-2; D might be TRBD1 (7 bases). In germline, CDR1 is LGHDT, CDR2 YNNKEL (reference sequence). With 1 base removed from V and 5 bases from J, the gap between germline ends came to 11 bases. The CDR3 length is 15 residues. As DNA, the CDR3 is TGTGCCAGCAGCCAAGGCAGGGGGAGGACCGGGGAGCTGTTTTTT. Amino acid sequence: CASSQGRGRTGELFF.

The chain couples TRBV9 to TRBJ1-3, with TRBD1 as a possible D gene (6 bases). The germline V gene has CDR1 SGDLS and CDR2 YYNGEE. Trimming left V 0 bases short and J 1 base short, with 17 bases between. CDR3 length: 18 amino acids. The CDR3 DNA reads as TGTGCCAGCAGCGTAGACTCCCACATACAGGGTTCTGGAAACACCATATATTTT. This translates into CASSVDSHIQGSGNTIYF.

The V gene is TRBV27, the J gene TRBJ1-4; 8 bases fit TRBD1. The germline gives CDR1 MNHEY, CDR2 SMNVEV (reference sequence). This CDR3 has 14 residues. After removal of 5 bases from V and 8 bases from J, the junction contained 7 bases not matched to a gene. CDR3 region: CASSALTGGEKLFF. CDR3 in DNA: TGTGCCAGCAGTGCCCTTACAGGGGGAGAAAAACTGTTTTTT.

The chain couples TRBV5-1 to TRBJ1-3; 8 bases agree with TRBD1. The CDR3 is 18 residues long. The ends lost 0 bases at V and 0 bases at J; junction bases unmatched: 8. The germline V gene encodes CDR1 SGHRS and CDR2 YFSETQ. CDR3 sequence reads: CASSLGGQATTSGNTIYF. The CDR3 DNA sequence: TGCGCCAGCAGCTTGGGGGGACAGGCGACAACCTCTGGAAACACCATATATTTT.

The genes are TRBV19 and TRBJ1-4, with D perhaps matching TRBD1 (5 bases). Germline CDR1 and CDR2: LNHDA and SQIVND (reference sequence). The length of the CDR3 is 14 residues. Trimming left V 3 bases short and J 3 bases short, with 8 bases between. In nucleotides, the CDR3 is TGTGCCAGTAGTATTGGGGCAGCTAATGAAAAACTGTTTTTT. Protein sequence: CASSIGAANEKLFF.

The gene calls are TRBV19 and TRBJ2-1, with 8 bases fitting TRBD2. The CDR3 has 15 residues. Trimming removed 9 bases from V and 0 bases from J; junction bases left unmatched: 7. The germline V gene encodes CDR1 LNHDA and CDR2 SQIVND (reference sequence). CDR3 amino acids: CASNPGGSSYNEQFF. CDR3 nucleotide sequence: TGTGCCAGCAATCCGGGGGGGAGCTCCTACAATGAGCAGTTCTTC.

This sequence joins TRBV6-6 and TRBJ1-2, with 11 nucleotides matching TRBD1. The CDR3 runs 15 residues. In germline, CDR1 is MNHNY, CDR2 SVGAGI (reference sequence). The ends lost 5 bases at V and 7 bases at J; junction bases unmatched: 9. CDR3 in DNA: TGTGCCAGCAGTGCGGCCGGACAGGGGGCGGCTGGCTACACCTTC. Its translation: CASSAAGQGAAGYTF.

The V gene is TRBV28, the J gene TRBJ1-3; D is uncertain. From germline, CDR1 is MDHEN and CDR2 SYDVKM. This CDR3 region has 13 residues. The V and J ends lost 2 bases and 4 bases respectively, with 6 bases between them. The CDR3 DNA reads TGTGCCAGCAGTTTAGGGAGCGGAAACACCATATATTTT. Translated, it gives CASSLGSGNTIYF.

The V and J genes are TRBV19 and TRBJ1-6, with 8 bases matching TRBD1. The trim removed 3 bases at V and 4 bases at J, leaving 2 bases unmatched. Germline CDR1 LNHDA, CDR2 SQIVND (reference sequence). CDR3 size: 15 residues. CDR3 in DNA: TGTGCCAGTAGTATGAGACAGGGGTATAATTCACCCCTCCACTTT. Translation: CASSMRQGYNSPLHF.

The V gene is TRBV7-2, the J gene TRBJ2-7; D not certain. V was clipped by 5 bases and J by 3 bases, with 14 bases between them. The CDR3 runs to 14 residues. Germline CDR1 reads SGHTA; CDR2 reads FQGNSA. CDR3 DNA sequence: TGTGCCAGCAGCCCCCGTTTGAGGTTCTACGAGCAGTACTTC. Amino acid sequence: CASSPRLRFYEQYF.